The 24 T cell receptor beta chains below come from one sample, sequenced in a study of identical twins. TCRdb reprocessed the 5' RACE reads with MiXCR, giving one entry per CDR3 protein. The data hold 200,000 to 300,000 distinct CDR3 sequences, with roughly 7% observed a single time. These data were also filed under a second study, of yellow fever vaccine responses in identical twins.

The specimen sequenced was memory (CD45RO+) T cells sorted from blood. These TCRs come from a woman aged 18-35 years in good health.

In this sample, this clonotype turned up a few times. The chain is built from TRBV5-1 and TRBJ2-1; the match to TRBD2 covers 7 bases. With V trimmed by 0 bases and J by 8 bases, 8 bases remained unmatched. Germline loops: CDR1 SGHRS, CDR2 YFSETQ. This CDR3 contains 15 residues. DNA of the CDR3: TGCGCCAGCAGCTTGGCAGGGCTAGCGGCACATGAGCAGTTCTTC. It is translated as CASSLAGLAAHEQFF.

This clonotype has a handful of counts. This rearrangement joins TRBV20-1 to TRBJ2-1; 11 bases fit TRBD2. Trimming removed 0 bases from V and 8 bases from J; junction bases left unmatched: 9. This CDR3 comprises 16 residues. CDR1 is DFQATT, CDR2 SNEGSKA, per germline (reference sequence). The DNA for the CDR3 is TGCAGTGCTAGAGATCCCTTAGCGGGGGGGAGCTATGAGCAGTTCTTC. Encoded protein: CSARDPLAGGSYEQFF.

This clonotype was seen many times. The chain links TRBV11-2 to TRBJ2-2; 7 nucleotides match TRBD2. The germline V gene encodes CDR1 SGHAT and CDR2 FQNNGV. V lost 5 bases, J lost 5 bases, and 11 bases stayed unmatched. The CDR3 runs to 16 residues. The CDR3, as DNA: TGTGCCAGCAGCCCCTTTCGGCGGGGGAAGACCGGGGAGCTGTTTTTT. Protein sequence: CASSPFRRGKTGELFF.

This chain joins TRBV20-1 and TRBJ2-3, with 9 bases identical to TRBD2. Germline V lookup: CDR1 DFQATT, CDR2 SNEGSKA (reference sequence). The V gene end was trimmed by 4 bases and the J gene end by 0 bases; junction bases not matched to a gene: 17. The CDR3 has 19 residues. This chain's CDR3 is CSANHYFGRGGTSTDTQYF. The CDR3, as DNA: TGCAGTGCTAATCACTACTTTGGGCGGGGGGGAACTAGCACAGATACGCAGTATTTT.

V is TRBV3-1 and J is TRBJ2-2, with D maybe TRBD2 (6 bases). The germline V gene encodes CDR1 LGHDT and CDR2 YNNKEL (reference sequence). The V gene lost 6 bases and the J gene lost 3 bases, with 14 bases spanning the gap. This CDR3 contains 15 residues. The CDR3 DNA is TGTGCCAGCAGGGGTGCGGGGACCTACACCGGGGAGCTGTTTTTT. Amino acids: CASRGAGTYTGELFF.

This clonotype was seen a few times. CDR3 nucleotide sequence: TGTGCCAGCAGCTCAGTAGGGTTCACCTACAATGAGCAGTTCTTC. The encoded protein is CASSSVGFTYNEQFF. The chain recombines TRBV7-9 with TRBJ2-1; D gene ambiguous. V lost 4 bases and J 2 bases, leaving 12 bases between the germline ends. Germline V gives CDR1 SEHNR, CDR2 FQNEAQ (reference sequence). The CDR3 sequence is 15 residues long.

CDR3 nucleotides: TGTGCCAGCAGCCCAAGGACTAGCACCGGGGAGCTGTTTTTT. This gives the protein CASSPRTSTGELFF. The rearrangement uses TRBV7-9 and TRBJ2-2; TRBD2 matches at 7 bases. This CDR3 is 14 amino acids long. Germline V gene sequence: CDR1 SEHNR, CDR2 FQNEAQ (reference sequence). The trim removed 5 bases at V and 4 bases at J, leaving 4 bases unmatched.

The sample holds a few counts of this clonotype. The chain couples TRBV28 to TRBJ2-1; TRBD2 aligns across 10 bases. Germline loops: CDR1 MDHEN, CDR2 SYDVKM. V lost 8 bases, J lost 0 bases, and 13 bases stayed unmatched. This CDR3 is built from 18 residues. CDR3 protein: CASCTVAGGGSSYNEQFF. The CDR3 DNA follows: TGTGCCAGCTGTACCGTAGCGGGGGGTGGGAGCTCCTACAATGAGCAGTTCTTC.

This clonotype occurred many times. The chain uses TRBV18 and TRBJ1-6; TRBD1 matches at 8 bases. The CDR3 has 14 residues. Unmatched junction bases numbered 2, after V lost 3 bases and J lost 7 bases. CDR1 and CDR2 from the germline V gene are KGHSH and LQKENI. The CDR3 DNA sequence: TGTGCCAGCTCACCGGGACAGGAGAATTCACCCCTCCACTTT. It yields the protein CASSPGQENSPLHF.

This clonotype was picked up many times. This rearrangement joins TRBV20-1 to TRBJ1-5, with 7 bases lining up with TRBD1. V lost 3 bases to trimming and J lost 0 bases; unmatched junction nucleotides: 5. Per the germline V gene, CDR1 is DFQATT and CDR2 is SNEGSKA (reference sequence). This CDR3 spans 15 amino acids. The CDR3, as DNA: TGCAGTGCTAGTCCCGGGACAGATAGCAATCAGCCCCAGCATTTT. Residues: CSASPGTDSNQPQHF.

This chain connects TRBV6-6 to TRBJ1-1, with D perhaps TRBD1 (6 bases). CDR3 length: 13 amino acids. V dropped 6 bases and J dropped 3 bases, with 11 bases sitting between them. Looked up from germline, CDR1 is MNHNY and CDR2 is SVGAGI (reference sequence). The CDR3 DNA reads TGTGCCAGCAGAAGGACAGAAGACACTGAAGCTTTCTTT. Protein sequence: CASRRTEDTEAFF.

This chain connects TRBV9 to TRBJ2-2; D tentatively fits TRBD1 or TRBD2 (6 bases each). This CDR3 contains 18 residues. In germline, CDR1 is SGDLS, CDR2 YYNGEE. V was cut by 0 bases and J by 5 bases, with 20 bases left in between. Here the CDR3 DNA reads TGTGCCAGCAGCGTAGCTTTAGGGGGGCAGCCATGGACCGGGGAGCTGTTTTTT. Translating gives CASSVALGGQPWTGELFF.

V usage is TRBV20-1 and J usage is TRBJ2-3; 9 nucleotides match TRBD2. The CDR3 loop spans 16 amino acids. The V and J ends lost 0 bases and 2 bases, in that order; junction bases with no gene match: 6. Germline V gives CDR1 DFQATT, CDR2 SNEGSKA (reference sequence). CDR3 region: CSAREPAGGHTDTQYF. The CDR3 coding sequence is TGCAGTGCTAGAGAGCCAGCGGGGGGCCACACAGATACGCAGTATTTT.

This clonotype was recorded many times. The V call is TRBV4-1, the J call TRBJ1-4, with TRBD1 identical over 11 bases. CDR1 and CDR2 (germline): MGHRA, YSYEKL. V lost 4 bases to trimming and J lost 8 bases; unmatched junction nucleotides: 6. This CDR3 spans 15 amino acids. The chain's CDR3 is CASSPGDRGTEKLFF. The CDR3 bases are TGCGCCAGCAGCCCGGGGGACAGGGGGACCGAAAAACTGTTTTTT.

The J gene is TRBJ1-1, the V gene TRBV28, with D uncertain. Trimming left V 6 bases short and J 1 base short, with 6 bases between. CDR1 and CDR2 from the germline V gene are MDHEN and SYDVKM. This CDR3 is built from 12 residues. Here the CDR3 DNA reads TGTGCCAGCAGCCAGAAGAACACTGAAGCTTTCTTT. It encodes CASSQKNTEAFF.

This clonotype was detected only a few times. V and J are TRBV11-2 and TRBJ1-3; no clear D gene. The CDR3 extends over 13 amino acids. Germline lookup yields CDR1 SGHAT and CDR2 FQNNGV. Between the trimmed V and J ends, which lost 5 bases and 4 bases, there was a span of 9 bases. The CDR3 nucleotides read TGTGCCAGCAGCCCCAGGACCGGAAACACCATATATTTT. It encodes CASSPRTGNTIYF.

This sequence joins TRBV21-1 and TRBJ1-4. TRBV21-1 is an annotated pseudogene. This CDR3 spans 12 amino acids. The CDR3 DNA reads TGTAACACTACCGCAACTAATGAAAAACTGTTTTTT. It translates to CNTTATNEKLFF.

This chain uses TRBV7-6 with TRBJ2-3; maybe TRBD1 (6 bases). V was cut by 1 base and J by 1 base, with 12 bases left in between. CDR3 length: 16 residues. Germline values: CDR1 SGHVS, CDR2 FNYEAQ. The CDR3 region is CASSLGGGYGTDTQYF. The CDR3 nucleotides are TGTGCCAGCAGCTTAGGTGGGGGCTATGGCACAGATACGCAGTATTTT.

The CDR3 DNA sequence: TGTGCCAGCAGCGGGGTCGACTACGAGCAGTACTTC. It encodes CASSGVDYEQYF. The rearrangement uses TRBV7-2 and TRBJ2-7; D gene uncertain. The V and J ends lost 5 bases and 3 bases respectively, with 8 bases between them. Germline assignment: CDR1 SGHTA and CDR2 FQGNSA. The CDR3 has 12 residues.

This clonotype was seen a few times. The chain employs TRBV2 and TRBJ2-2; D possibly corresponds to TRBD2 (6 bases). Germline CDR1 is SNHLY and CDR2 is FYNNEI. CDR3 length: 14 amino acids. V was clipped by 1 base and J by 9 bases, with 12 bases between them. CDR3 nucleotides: TGTGCCAGCAGTGAAGTAGTAGGCGGGAGGGAGCTGTTTTTT. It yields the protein CASSEVVGGRELFF.

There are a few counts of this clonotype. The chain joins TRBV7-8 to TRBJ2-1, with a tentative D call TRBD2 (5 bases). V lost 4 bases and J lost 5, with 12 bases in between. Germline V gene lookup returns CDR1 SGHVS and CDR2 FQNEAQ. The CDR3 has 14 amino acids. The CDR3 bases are TGTGCCAGCAGCTCCGGGGTGCCGGACAATGAGCAGTTCTTC. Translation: CASSSGVPDNEQFF.

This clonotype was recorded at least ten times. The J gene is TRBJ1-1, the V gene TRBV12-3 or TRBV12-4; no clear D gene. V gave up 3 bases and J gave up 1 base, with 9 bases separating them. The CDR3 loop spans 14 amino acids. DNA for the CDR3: TGTGCCAGCAGTTTCATTGAGCGGAACACTGAAGCTTTCTTT. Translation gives CASSFIERNTEAFF.

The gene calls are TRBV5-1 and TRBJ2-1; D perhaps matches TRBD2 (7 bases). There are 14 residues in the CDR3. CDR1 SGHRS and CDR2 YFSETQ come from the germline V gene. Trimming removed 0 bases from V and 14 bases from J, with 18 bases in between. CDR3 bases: TGCGCCAGCAGCTTGGAAGGGTTATGGGAGGGGGAGTTCTTC. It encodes CASSLEGLWEGEFF. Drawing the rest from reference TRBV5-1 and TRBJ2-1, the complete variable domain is KAGVTQTPRYLIKTRGQQVTLSCSPISGHRSVSWYQQTPGQGLQFLFEYFSETQRNKGNFPGRFSGRQFSNSRSEMNVSTLELGDSALYLCASSLEGLWEGEFFGPGTRLTVL.

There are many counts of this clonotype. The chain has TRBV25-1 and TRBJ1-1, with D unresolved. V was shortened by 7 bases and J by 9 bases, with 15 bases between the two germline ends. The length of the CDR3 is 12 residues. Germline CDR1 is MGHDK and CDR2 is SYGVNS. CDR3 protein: CASTPLIGKAFF. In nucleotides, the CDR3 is TGTGCCAGCACCCCCTTGATAGGGAAAGCTTTCTTT.